This passage covers 26 T cell receptor beta chains from one sample sequenced in a study of graft-versus-host responses after intestinal transplantation. Some clones are missing from TCRdb's copy, which holds only in-frame ones; the method was immunoSEQ multiplex PCR. The sample includes just over 40,000 clones, about 90% seen only once; the top ten take about 2.1%. Sequencing was performed on PBMCs, taken about 330 days after intestinal transplant. Source of these receptors: a human patient who received an intestinal transplant, so some T cells may come from the graft donor.

The chain uses TRBV29-1 and TRBJ2-1, with 12 bases aligning to TRBD2. Unmatched junction bases numbered 2, after V lost 4 bases and J lost 10 bases. From germline, CDR1 is SQVTM and CDR2 ANQGSEA. The CDR3 sequence is 12 residues long. The CDR3 reads CSVGLAGDEQFF. The CDR3 region has the DNA TGCAGCGTTGGACTAGCGGGAGACGAGCAGTTCTTC.

This CDR3 is CATSRDRGAYEQYF. For the CDR3, the DNA is TGTGCCACCAGCAGAGATAGAGGGGCCTACGAGCAGTACTTC. The chain uses TRBV15 and TRBJ2-7, with D perhaps assigned TRBD1 or TRBD2 (5 bases each). The CDR3 has 14 amino acids. Trimming stripped 0 bases from V and 2 bases from J, with 8 bases between. From germline, CDR1 is LNHNV and CDR2 YYDKDF (reference sequence).

V gene TRBV28 combines with J gene TRBJ2-7; 8 bases agree with TRBD2. The V gene's germline CDR1 is MDHEN and CDR2 SYDVKM. This CDR3 contains 16 residues. J gave up 7 bases and V 6 bases, and 17 bases lay outside the gene matches. CDR3 region: CASSQPAGLVMGEQYF. The CDR3, as DNA: TGTGCCAGCAGCCAACCAGCGGGACTAGTCATGGGAGAGCAGTACTTC.

The CDR3 DNA follows: TGTGCCAGCAGTCCCCCGGGTGATGAGCAGTTCTTC. Its translation: CASSPPGDEQFF. The V gene is TRBV2, the J gene TRBJ2-1; D unclear. The CDR3 is made up of 12 amino acids. Trimming removed 5 bases from V and 8 bases from J, with 10 bases in between. Germline V gives CDR1 SNHLY, CDR2 FYNNEI. The full variable domain, rest sourced from reference TRBV2 and TRBJ2-1, is EPEVTQTPSHQVTQMGQEVILRCVPISNHLYFYWYRQILGQKVEFLVSFYNNEISEKSEIFDDQFSVERPDGSNFTLKIRSTKLEDSAMYFCASSPPGDEQFFGPGTRLTVL.

This chain connects TRBV6-6 to TRBJ1-1; TRBD1 aligns across 10 bases. Germline loops: CDR1 MNHNY, CDR2 SVGAGI (reference sequence). The trim removed 0 bases at V and 10 bases at J, leaving 5 bases unmatched. This CDR3 spans 14 amino acids. This CDR3 is CASSYSGQGIGAFF. CDR3 nucleotides: TGTGCCAGCAGTTACTCGGGACAGGGGATTGGAGCTTTCTTT.

The V gene is TRBV6-4, the J gene TRBJ1-1, with D possibly being TRBD1 (5 bases). Germline CDR1 and CDR2: MRHNA and SNTAGT. This CDR3 region has 12 residues. V lost 7 bases and J lost 3, with 9 bases in between. CDR3 amino acids: CASTQGDTEAFF. CDR3 coding DNA: TGTGCCAGCACTCAGGGAGACACTGAAGCTTTCTTT.

The chain employs TRBV28 and TRBJ2-3, with TRBD1 as a possible D gene (5 bases). CDR1 is MDHEN, CDR2 SYDVKM, per germline. The CDR3 is 13 amino acids. Trimming left V 6 bases short and J 3 bases short, with 10 bases between. Here the CDR3 DNA reads TGTGCCAGCAGAAATCAGGGAACAGATACGCAGTATTTT. The encoded protein is CASRNQGTDTQYF.

The CDR3 region has the DNA TGTGCCAGCAGCTCCGGACAGGCCTACACCGGGGAGCTGTTTTTT. Encoded protein: CASSSGQAYTGELFF. V is TRBV5-4 and J is TRBJ2-2; 7 positions match TRBD1. Germline CDR1 SGHNT, CDR2 YYREEE (reference sequence). After removal of 3 bases from V and 3 bases from J, the junction contained 5 bases not matched to a gene. CDR3 length: 15 amino acids.

The chain links TRBV27 to TRBJ2-2; perhaps TRBD2 as D (5 bases). The CDR3 covers 12 residues. Trimming pared 9 bases from V and 2 bases from J, leaving 7 bases between. CDR1 and CDR2 (germline): MNHEY, SMNVEV (reference sequence). The CDR3 DNA is TGTGCCAGTCGGACTAACACCGGGGAGCTGTTTTTT. Residues: CASRTNTGELFF.

The chain is built from TRBV30 and TRBJ2-7, with 10 nucleotides matching TRBD1. The CDR3 spans 14 residues. The V gene's germline CDR1 is GTSNPN and CDR2 SVGIG (reference sequence). The junction had 5 bases not matched to a gene; V was cut back by 6 bases and J by 0 bases. CDR3 in amino acids: CACVGDRGSYEQYF. The CDR3, as DNA: TGTGCCTGCGTGGGGGACAGGGGCTCCTACGAGCAGTACTTC.

This clone was seen just once. This chain joins TRBV6-4 and TRBJ2-3; D might be TRBD2 (6 bases). V lost 0 bases, J lost 2 bases, and 9 bases lay in between. CDR1 and CDR2 from the germline V gene are MRHNA and SNTAGT. This CDR3 is built from 15 residues. CDR3 residues: CASSDSAGTTDTQYF. DNA of the CDR3: TGTGCCAGCAGTGACTCGGCGGGGACCACAGATACGCAGTATTTT.

The V call is TRBV13, the J call TRBJ2-3; D is undetermined. From germline, CDR1 is PRHDT and CDR2 FYEKMQ (reference sequence). Trimming stripped 4 bases from V and 1 base from J, with 3 bases between. The CDR3 extends over 12 amino acids. For the CDR3, the DNA is TGTGCCAGCAGCTCTGGCACAGATACGCAGTATTTT. Amino acids: CASSSGTDTQYF.

The rearrangement uses TRBV29-1 and TRBJ2-5, with 11 bases matching TRBD2. The junction had 10 bases not matched to a gene; V was cut back by 4 bases and J by 3 bases. This CDR3 is 16 amino acids long. Germline V CDR1 and CDR2: SQVTM, ANQGSEA. CDR3 loop: CSVGKTSGRGEETQYF. DNA for the CDR3: TGCAGCGTTGGAAAAACTAGCGGGAGAGGGGAAGAGACCCAGTACTTC.

This clone was counted between two and nine times. CDR3 nucleotides: TGCGCCAGCAGCCAAGGGGGAGGGCCAGAGACCCAGTACTTC. This sequence encodes CASSQGGGPETQYF. The chain employs TRBV4-1 and TRBJ2-5, with 7 bases aligning to TRBD2. This CDR3 has 14 amino acids. V dropped 1 base and J dropped 4; count of bases not matched to a gene: 3. In germline, CDR1 is MGHRA, CDR2 YSYEKL.

V is TRBV9 and J is TRBJ1-2; 9 positions match TRBD1. CDR3 length: 13 amino acids. V shed 5 bases and J 6 bases; nucleotides not matched to a gene: 5. The germline gives CDR1 SGDLS, CDR2 YYNGEE. The DNA for the CDR3 is TGTGCCAGCAGTTTTACAGGGGGCGATGGCTACACCTTC. Its protein product is CASSFTGGDGYTF.

The genes are TRBV19 and TRBJ1-3; D unclear. CDR3 length: 12 amino acids. CDR1 and CDR2 (germline): LNHDA, SQIVND (reference sequence). The CDR3 DNA is TGTCAAGATCCGATCTCTGGAAACACCATATATTTT. Protein product: CQDPISGNTIYF. Using reference TRBV19 and TRBJ1-3 for the parts outside the CDR3, the full variable domain is DGGITQSPKYLFRKEGQNVTLSCEQNLNHDAMYWYRQDPGQGLRLIYYSQIVNDFQKGDIAEGYSVSREKKESFPLTVTSAQKNPTAFYLCQDPISGNTIYFGEGSWLTVV.

This chain uses TRBV4-1 with TRBJ1-1; D not certain. Germline V gene lookup returns CDR1 MGHRA and CDR2 YSYEKL. The CDR3 is 19 amino acids. The V and J ends lost 4 bases and 0 bases respectively, with 24 bases between them. The CDR3 DNA is TGCGCCAGCAGCCTCGCCTTCCGACGGAATTTCTTCATGAACACTGAAGCTTTCTTT. It yields the protein CASSLAFRRNFFMNTEAFF.

A word on this clone: Other DNA sequences within the sample encode an identical CDR3. V and J are TRBV5-1 and TRBJ2-1; 10 positions match TRBD2. This CDR3 contains 15 residues. Germline CDR1 and CDR2: SGHRS and YFSETQ. With V trimmed by 5 bases and J by 7 bases, 9 bases remained unmatched. The CDR3 sequence: CASSLLAGRGNEQFF. CDR3 DNA sequence: TGCGCCAGCAGTCTACTAGCGGGAAGGGGAAATGAGCAGTTCTTC.

This CDR3 is CSVRSNTEAFF. CDR3 DNA sequence: TGCAGCGTAAGGTCGAACACTGAAGCTTTCTTT. This rearrangement joins TRBV29-1 to TRBJ1-1; D unclear. CDR1 and CDR2 (germline): SQVTM, ANQGSEA. Trimming cost V 6 bases and J 1 base, with 6 bases left between them. This CDR3 contains 11 residues.

This chain uses TRBV5-1 with TRBJ2-7; TRBD2 matches 12 bases. The CDR3 contains 14 residues. Germline values: CDR1 SGHRS, CDR2 YFSETQ. The V segment lost 4 bases and the J segment 7 bases; nucleotides outside the gene matches: 6. CDR3 sequence (DNA): TGCGCCAGCAGCGGAACTAGCGGGGGGTGGGAGCAGTACTTC. Residues: CASSGTSGGWEQYF. The entire variable domain, with the rest obtained from reference TRBV5-1 and TRBJ2-7, is as follows: KAGVTQTPRYLIKTRGQQVTLSCSPISGHRSVSWYQQTPGQGLQFLFEYFSETQRNKGNFPGRFSGRQFSNSRSEMNVSTLELGDSALYLCASSGTSGGWEQYFGPGTRLTVT.

This clone was counted a single time. The chain joins TRBV7-2 to TRBJ2-1, with TRBD2 identical over 10 bases. Per the germline V gene, CDR1 is SGHTA and CDR2 is FQGNSA. Trimming at V came to 0 bases and at J to 4 bases, leaving 3 bases not matched to a gene. CDR3 length: 16 residues. CDR3 coding DNA: TGTGCCAGCAGCTTAGCATCACTAGCGGGATACAATGAGCAGTTCTTC. It yields the protein CASSLASLAGYNEQFF.

The rearrangement uses TRBV5-1 and TRBJ2-3; TRBD2 matches at 12 bases. Germline trimming cut 2 bases from V and 4 bases from J; bases unmatched to any gene: 5. The CDR3 consists of 16 residues. CDR1 and CDR2 from the germline V gene are SGHRS and YFSETQ. The CDR3 DNA reads as TGCGCCAGCAGCTTTTCTAGCGGGGGGGCTGCAGATACGCAGTATTTT. It is translated as CASSFSSGGAADTQYF.

The chain is built from TRBV18 and TRBJ2-7, with D possibly TRBD1 on 5 matching bases. V was trimmed by 2 bases and J by 2 bases, leaving 19 bases between them. This CDR3 region has 17 residues. CDR1 KGHSH and CDR2 LQKENI come from the germline V gene. The CDR3 reads CASSPIRPNTGTYEQYF. The CDR3 coding sequence is TGTGCCAGCTCACCAATTCGGCCAAACACAGGAACCTACGAGCAGTACTTC.

This clone has just one count. The chain uses TRBV29-1 and TRBJ2-5, with a tentative D call TRBD1 (6 bases). Trimming took off 6 bases at V and 5 bases at J, with 10 bases between the two ends. Per the germline V gene, CDR1 is SQVTM and CDR2 is ANQGSEA. The CDR3 runs 11 residues. CDR3 nucleotides: TGCAGCGTGGGGCAGGGGGAGACCCAGTACTTC. It yields the protein CSVGQGETQYF. The full variable domain, with the rest looked up from reference TRBV29-1 and TRBJ2-5, is SAVISQKPSRDICQRGTSLTIQCQVDSQVTMMFWYRQQPGQSLTLIATANQGSEATYESGFVIDKFPISRPNLTFSTLTVSNMSPEDSSIYLCSVGQGETQYFGPGTRLLVL.

The V call is TRBV30, the J call TRBJ1-5, with D possibly matching TRBD1 (5 bases). Germline V lookup: CDR1 GTSNPN, CDR2 SVGIG (reference sequence). The CDR3 totals 14 residues. V was trimmed by 3 bases and J by 2 bases, leaving 11 bases between them. The CDR3 sequence: CAWSYWDGNQPQHF. As DNA, the CDR3 is TGTGCCTGGAGCTACTGGGACGGCAATCAGCCCCAGCATTTT.

The chain employs TRBV25-1 and TRBJ2-2; 9 bases are shared with TRBD1. Germline trimming cut 10 bases from V and 7 bases from J; bases unmatched to any gene: 13. Germline V gene data show CDR1 as MGHDK and CDR2 as SYGVNS. This CDR3 is 15 amino acids long. CDR3 amino acids: CATGRTGGVGGELFF. The CDR3 DNA reads TGTGCCACCGGTAGAACAGGGGGCGTAGGCGGGGAGCTGTTTTTT.